This TCR beta chain was found in a study of blood T cell repertoires in COVID-19. Study details: Sample material is recorded as cDNA or gDNA derived from T cells, B-cell-depleted T cells, or PBMCs.

Study members were between 18 and 89 years old and lived in over 20 US regions. V was pared by 0 bases and J by 7 bases, with 10 bases between. The CDR3 loop spans 14 amino acids. Germline lookup yields CDR1 MNHEY and CDR2 SVGAGI. In the original processing: It was from reference gene primer amplification that nucleated cell counts were estimated. Assay: immunoSEQ multiplex PCR; the TCRdb copy retains only in-frame clones and omits some. V and J calls and clone size follow that table, whereas D and trimming were derived from the DNA. This table has 400,000 or so clones, roughly 88% appearing once. The material sequenced was PBMCs or T cells enriched from blood (not recorded which). The receptor was isolated from a middle-aged woman with acute COVID-19. J is TRBJ2-1 and V is TRBV6-5; no clear D. CDR3 coding DNA: TGTGCCAGCAGTTACTCGGGTCAGAGGAATGAGCAGTTCTTC. Its protein product is CASSYSGQRNEQFF.